The rows below give T cell receptor beta chains drawn from one sample of a study of blood T cell repertoires in COVID-19. Using immunoSEQ multiplex PCR, the repertoire was profiled, and TCRdb retains in-frame clones only, with some absent. The table lists more than 100,000 clones, approximately 70% of them singletons. Sequencing was done on a sample of peripheral blood. Receptors originate from a human donor with acute or convalescent COVID-19. The donor label of this sample is uncertain. CDR3s include the opening cysteine and the closing phenylalanine or tryptophan. Each record gives: CDR3 length, J gene, D gene, V gene, clone size, CDR3 DNA, CDR3 protein. A D gene is named only where the DNA matches it firmly. Size tells how often a clone was seen (once, few, many) or the class of an expanded clone, and some rows leave it out.

16,TRBJ2-1,TRBD1,TRBV12-5,-,TGTGCTAGTGGCGGGAGCCCGGGACAGGGTCGGAATGAGCAGTTCTTC,CASGGSPGQGRNEQFF
13,TRBJ1-5,-,TRBV28,-,TGTGCCAGCAGTTCAGGTAGCAATCAGCCCCAGCATTTT,CASSSGSNQPQHF
13,TRBJ1-1,-,TRBV2,many,TGTGCCAGCAGGCTGGGAGGGGGCACTGAAGCTTTCTTT,CASRLGGGTEAFF
15,TRBJ1-3,-,TRBV4-1,-,TGCGCCAGCAAGGGACACGCGTTTGGTGGAAACACCATATATTTT,CASKGHAFGGNTIYF
15,TRBJ1-2,-,TRBV6-5,many,TGTGCCAGCAGTCCCGGCAGCGCTTCGAACTATGGCTACACCTTC,CASSPGSASNYGYTF
16,TRBJ2-3,TRBD1,TRBV10-1,-,TGCGCCAGCAGTGCCAGGACAGGGGGACGCACAGATACGCAGTATTTT,CASSARTGGRTDTQYF
15,TRBJ2-7,TRBD1,TRBV15,-,TGTGCCACCAGCACATGGGACAGGGCGGGATACGAGCAGTACTTC,CATSTWDRAGYEQYF
15,TRBJ1-2,-,TRBV7-2,many,TGTGCCAGCTCCTTGACCCGGAGTACTAACTATGGCTACACCTTC,CASSLTRSTNYGYTF
15,TRBJ1-1,TRBD1,TRBV7-8,-,TGTGCCAGCAGCTTAAGACAGGGGGTAATCGCTGAAGCTTTCTTT,CASSLRQGVIAEAFF
13,TRBJ2-5,-,TRBV12-3/TRBV12-4,-,TGTGCCAGCAGTTTATTATTTTCGGAGACCCAGTACTTC,CASSLLFSETQYF
16,TRBJ1-3,TRBD1,TRBV3-1/TRBV3-2,-,TGTGCCAGCAGCCACCACCGGGACAGGGATTGGAACACCATATATTTT,CASSHHRDRDWNTIYF
15,TRBJ2-5,TRBD1,TRBV15,-,TGTGCCACCAGCAGGAGGACAGGGGGCATGGAGACCCAGTACTTC,CATSRRTGGMETQYF
16,TRBJ2-3,TRBD2,TRBV5-1,few,TGCGCCAGCAGCTTGAGGCGGGGGGGTTTTACAGATACGCAGTATTTT,CASSLRRGGFTDTQYF
15,TRBJ1-5,TRBD1,TRBV11-2,-,TGTGCCAGCAGCCCCGGACAGGGAGATAGTCAGCCCCAGCATTTT,CASSPGQGDSQPQHF
14,TRBJ2-1,-,TRBV6-5,-,TGTGCCAGCAGCCGGGACACACTCTACAATGAGCAGTTCTTC,CASSRDTLYNEQFF
16,TRBJ2-1,TRBD2,TRBV5-1,-,TGCGCCAGCAGCTTGGGTAGCGGGGGATCCTACAATGAGCAGTTCTTC,CASSLGSGGSYNEQFF
15,TRBJ2-2,-,TRBV10-1,few,TGCGCCAGCAGTGAACAGGGCTCGAACACCGGGGAGCTGTTTTTT,CASSEQGSNTGELFF
16,TRBJ2-2,TRBD1,TRBV5-1,-,TGCGCCAGCAGCTCCGGACAGGGGGCGAACACCGGGGAGCTGTTTTTT,CASSSGQGANTGELFF
13,TRBJ2-5,-,TRBV6-2/TRBV6-3,-,TGTGCCAGCAGCCCCGTCTGGGGCGGGACCCAGTACTTC,CASSPVWGGTQYF
16,TRBJ1-1,-,TRBV3-1/TRBV3-2,-,TGTGCCAGCAGCCAAGGGTCGAGGGCCGTGAACACTGAAGCTTTCTTT,CASSQGSRAVNTEAFF
14,TRBJ1-2,TRBD1,TRBV2,once,TGTGCCAGCAGTGAGCGCAGGGGGGACTATGGCTACACCTTC,CASSERRGDYGYTF
13,TRBJ2-5,-,TRBV28,-,TGTGCCAGCAGTTTTTGGGGGGTCGAGACCCAGTACTTC,CASSFWGVETQYF
15,TRBJ2-5,TRBD1,TRBV18,-,TGTGCCAGCTCACCAGGGCAGGGGGAATCGGAGACCCAGTACTTC,CASSPGQGESETQYF
15,TRBJ2-2,TRBD1,TRBV5-1,-,TGCGCCAGTACTCCGGGACAGGCGAACACCGGGGAGCTGTTTTTT,CASTPGQANTGELFF
15,TRBJ1-4,-,TRBV6-1,-,TGTGCCAGCAGTGAAGCGAGAGGTTATAATGAAAAACTGTTTTTT,CASSEARGYNEKLFF
18,TRBJ2-6,TRBD1,TRBV7-3,-,TGTGCCAGCAGCTCTTCGTGGGACAGAAACTCTGGGGCCAACGTCCTGACTTTC,CASSSSWDRNSGANVLTF
15,TRBJ2-5,-,TRBV6-2/TRBV6-3,few,TGTGCCAGCAGTTACGGGGGGGGGCGCCAAGAGACCCAGTACTTC,CASSYGGGRQETQYF
21,TRBJ2-1,TRBD2,TRBV7-2,-,TGTGCCAGCAGCTTAGCGAGGACTAGCGGGGGGCCGCGGCGCTCCTACAATGAGCAGTTCTTC,CASSLARTSGGPRRSYNEQFF
14,TRBJ2-2,-,TRBV5-1,-,TGCGCCAGCTCACAGGGCTCAAACACCGGGGAGCTGTTTTTT,CASSQGSNTGELFF
17,TRBJ2-7,TRBD1,TRBV7-8,-,TGTGCCAGCAGCTTAGTATCCGGGACAGGGGGCTCCTACGAGCAGTACTTC,CASSLVSGTGGSYEQYF
12,TRBJ2-5,-,TRBV10-3,-,TGTACCACTCGGGGGAACCAAGAGACCCAGTACTTC,CTTRGNQETQYF
14,TRBJ1-5,-,TRBV18,few,TGTGCCAGCTCACCCGAGGGGACTAATATGCCCCAGCATTTT,CASSPEGTNMPQHF